This TCR beta chain originates from a study of CD8+CD57+ T cells in acquired aplastic anemia. The CDR3 has 15 residues. CDR1 and CDR2 (germline): MNHEY, SVGAGI. Trimming cost V 6 bases and J 2 bases, with 17 bases left between them. This clonotype was recorded at least ten times. The TCR beta profiling, which covered VDJ combination and CDR3 sequence, was carried out using genomic DNA as the template. TCRdb ran MiXCR on the reads and lists one entry per CDR3 protein. The table lists approximately 190,000 distinct CDR3 sequences, around 45% of them singletons. Sequencing involved patients with CD8+CD57+ cell expansion previously shown by flow cytometry.

What was sequenced was sorted CD4+, CD8+, or CD8+CD57+ T cells (not recorded which) from PBMCs. The chain couples TRBV6-5 to TRBJ2-7, with D perhaps given as TRBD1 or TRBD2 (5 bases each). The receptor's source is a human donor with aplastic anemia. The CDR3 reads CASSKPRDGTYEQYF. The CDR3 DNA sequence: TGTGCCAGCAGCAAACCACGGGACGGAACCTACGAGCAGTACTTC.